These T cell receptor beta chains were read from a single sample in a study of tumor and adjacent non-tumor tissue in lung cancer. TCRdb reprocessed the multiplex PCR reads with MiXCR, giving one entry per CDR3 protein. The table has 85,000 to 100,000 distinct CDR3 sequences, 67% seen once; the top ten hold about a sixth. The sample consisted of lung tumor tissue. The receptors were sampled from a man aged 60 to 69 with non-small cell lung cancer. CDR3s include the opening cysteine and the closing phenylalanine or tryptophan. A D gene is named only where the DNA matches it firmly. Clone size is shown for a subset of rows, as once, few, many or a class of expanded clone.

abundance	v_gene	j_gene	d_gene	CDR3aa	CDR3nt
NA	TRBV6-5	TRBJ2-6	TRBD1	CDSSDKTGNSGANILTF	TGTGACAGCAGTGATAAGACAGGGAACTCTGGGGCCAACATCCTGACTTTC
NA	TRBV11-2	TRBJ2-7	TRBD2	CASTRTSGRVKCSYKQYF	TGTGCCAGCACCCGGACTAGCGGGAGGGTCAAATGCTCCTACAAGCAGTACTTC
NA	TRBV11-1	TRBJ2-5	NA	CASSSPTGLGGTQCF	TGTGCCAGCAGCTCCCCGACAGGCTTAGGGGGGACCCAATGCTTC
many	TRBV6-5	TRBJ1-1	NA	CASMRRGAEAFF	TGTGCCAGCATGAGGCGGGGGGCTGAAGCTTTCTTT
NA	TRBV20-1	TRBJ2-5	TRBD1	CTFRDRCQETQYF	TGCACCTTCCGGGACAGGTGCCAAGAGACCCAGTACTTC
many	TRBV12-3/TRBV12-4	TRBJ2-1	NA	CASTGPPFNNEQFF	TGTGCCAGCACCGGGCCACCCTTTAACAATGAGCAGTTCTTC
few	TRBV25-1	TRBJ1-4	TRBD1	CAGSGDRGMGEKLFF	TGTGCCGGCAGTGGGGACAGGGGAATGGGTGAAAAACTGTTTTTT
NA	TRBV19	TRBJ2-1	NA	CARSQGWRAGNEQFF	TGTGCCAGAAGTCAGGGGTGGAGGGCTGGCAATGAGCAGTTCTTC
NA	TRBV25-1	TRBJ2-2	NA	CTSSRLTGNTGELFF	TGTACCAGCAGTCGTTTAACAGGGAACACCGGGGAGCTGTTTTTT
NA	TRBV11-1	TRBJ2-1	NA	CASSRVATFYNEQFF	TGTGCCAGCAGCCGAGTAGCAACATTCTACAATGAGCAGTTCTTC